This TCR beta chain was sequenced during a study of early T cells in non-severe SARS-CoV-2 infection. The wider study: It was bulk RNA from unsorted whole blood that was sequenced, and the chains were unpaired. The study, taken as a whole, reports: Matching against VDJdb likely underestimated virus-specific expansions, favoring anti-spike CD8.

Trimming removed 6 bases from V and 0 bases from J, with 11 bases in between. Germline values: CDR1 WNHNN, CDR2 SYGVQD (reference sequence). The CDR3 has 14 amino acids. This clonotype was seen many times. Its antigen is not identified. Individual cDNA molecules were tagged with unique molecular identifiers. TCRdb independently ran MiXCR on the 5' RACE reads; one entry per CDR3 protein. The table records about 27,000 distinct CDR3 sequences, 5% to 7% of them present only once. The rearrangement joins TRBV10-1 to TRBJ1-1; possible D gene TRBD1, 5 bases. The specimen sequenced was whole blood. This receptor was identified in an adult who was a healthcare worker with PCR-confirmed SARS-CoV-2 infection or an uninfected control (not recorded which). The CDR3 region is CASRGDSMNTEAFF. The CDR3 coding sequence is TGCGCCAGCAGAGGAGACAGCATGAACACTGAAGCTTTCTTT.